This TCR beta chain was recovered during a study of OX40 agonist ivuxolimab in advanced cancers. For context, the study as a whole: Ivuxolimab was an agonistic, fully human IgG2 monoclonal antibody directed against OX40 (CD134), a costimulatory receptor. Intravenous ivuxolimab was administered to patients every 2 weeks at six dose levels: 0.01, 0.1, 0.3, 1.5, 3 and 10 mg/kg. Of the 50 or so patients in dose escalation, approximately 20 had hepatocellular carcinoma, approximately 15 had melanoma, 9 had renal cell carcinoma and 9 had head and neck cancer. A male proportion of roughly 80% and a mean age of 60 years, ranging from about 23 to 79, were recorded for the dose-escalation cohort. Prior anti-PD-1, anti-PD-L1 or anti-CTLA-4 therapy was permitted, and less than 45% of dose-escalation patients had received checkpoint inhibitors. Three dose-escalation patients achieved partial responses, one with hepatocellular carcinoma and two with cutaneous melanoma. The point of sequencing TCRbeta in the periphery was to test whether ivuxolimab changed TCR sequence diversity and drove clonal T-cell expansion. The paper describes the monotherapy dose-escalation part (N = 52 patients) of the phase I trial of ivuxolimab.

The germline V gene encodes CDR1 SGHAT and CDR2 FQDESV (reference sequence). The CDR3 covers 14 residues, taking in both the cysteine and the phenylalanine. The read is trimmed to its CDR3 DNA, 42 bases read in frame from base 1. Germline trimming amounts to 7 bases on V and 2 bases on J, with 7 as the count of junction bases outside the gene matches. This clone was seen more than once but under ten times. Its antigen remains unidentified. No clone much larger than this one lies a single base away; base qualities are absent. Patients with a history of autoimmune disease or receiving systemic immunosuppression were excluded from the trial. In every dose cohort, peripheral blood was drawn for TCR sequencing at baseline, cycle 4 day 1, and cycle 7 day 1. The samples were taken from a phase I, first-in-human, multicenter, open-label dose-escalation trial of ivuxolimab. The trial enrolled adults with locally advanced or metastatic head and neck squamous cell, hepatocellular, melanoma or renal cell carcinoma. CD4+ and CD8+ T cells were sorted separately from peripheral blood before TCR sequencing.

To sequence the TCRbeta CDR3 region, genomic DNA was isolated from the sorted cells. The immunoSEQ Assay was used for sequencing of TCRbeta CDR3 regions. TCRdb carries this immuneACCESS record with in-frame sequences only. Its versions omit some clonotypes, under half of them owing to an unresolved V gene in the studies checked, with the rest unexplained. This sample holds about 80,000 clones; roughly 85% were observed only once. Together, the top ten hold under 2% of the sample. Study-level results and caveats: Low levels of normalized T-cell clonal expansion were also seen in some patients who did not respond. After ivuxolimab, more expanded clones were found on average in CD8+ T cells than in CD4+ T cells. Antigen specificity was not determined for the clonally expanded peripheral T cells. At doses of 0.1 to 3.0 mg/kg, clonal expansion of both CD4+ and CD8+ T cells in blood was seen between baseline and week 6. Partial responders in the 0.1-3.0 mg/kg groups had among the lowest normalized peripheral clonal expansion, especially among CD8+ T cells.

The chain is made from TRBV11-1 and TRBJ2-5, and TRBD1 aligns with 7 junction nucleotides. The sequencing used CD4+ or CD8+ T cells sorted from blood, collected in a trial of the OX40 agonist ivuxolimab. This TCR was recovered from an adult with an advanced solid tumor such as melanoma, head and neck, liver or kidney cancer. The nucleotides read TGTGCCAGCAAGCCCGGACAGGTACAAGAGACCCAGTACTTC. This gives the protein CASKPGQVQETQYF. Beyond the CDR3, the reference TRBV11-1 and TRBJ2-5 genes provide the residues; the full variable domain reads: EAEVAQSPRYKITEKSQAVAFWCDPISGHATLYWYRQILGQGPELLVQFQDESVVDDSQLPKDRFSAERLKGVDSTLKIQPAELGDSAMYLCASKPGQVQETQYFGPGTRLLVL.